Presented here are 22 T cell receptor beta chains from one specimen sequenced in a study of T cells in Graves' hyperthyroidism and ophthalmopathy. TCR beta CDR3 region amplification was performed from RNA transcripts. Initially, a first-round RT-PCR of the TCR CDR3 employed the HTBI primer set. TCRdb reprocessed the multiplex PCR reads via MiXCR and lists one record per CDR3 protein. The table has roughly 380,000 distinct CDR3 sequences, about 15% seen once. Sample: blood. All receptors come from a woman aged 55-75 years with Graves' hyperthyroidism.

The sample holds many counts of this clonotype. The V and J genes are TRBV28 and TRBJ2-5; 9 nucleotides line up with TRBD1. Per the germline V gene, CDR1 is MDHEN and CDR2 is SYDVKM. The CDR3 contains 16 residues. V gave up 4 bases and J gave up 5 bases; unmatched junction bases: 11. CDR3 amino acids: CASSSRGTGRRETQYF. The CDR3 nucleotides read TGTGCCAGCAGTTCCCGAGGGACAGGGAGGCGGGAGACCCAGTACTTC.

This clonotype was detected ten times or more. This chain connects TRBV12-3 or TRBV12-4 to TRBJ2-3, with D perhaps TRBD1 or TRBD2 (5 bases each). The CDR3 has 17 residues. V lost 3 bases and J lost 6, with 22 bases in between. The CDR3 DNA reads TGTGCCAGCAGTTTCGGTCATCGGGACCCCCCGAGGGATACGCAGTATTTT. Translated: CASSFGHRDPPRDTQYF.

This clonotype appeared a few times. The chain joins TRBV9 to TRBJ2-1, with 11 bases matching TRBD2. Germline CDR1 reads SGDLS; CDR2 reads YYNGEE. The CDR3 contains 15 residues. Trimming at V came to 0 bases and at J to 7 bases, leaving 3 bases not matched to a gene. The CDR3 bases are TGTGCCAGCAGCGTAGTGGCTAGCGGGAGGAATGAGCAGTTCTTC. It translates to CASSVVASGRNEQFF.

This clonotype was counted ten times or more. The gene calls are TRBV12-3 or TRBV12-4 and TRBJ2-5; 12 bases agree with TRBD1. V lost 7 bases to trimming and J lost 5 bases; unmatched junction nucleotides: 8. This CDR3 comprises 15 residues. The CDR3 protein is CASNTGTGGDETQYF. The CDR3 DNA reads TGTGCCAGCAACACCGGGACAGGGGGCGACGAGACCCAGTACTTC.

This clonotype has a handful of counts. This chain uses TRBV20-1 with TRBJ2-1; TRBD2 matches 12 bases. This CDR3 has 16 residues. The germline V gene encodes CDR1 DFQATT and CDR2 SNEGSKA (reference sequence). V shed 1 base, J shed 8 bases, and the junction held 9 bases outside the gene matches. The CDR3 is CSARAGTSGLGDEQFF. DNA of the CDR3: TGCAGTGCTAGAGCCGGGACTAGCGGGTTAGGGGATGAGCAGTTCTTC.

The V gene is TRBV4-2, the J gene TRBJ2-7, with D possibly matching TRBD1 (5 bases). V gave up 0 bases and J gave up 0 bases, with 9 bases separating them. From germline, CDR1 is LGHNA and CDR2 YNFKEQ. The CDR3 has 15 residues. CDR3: CASSQEQGYSYEQYF. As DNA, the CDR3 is TGTGCCAGCAGCCAAGAGCAGGGTTACTCCTACGAGCAGTACTTC.

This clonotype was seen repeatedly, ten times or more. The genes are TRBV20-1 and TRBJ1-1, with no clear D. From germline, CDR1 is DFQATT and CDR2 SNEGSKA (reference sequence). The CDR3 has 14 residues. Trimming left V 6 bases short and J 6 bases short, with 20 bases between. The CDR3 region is CSAYVPSRESEAFF. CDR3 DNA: TGCAGTGCCTACGTCCCCAGCCGAGAGTCTGAAGCTTTCTTT.

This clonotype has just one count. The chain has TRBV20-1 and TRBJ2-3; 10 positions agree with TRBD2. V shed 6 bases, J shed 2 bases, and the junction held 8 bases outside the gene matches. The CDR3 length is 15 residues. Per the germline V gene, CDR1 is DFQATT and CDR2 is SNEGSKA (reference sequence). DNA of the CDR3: TGCAGTGCCACACGACTAGCGGGCACCACAGATACGCAGTATTTT. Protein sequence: CSATRLAGTTDTQYF.

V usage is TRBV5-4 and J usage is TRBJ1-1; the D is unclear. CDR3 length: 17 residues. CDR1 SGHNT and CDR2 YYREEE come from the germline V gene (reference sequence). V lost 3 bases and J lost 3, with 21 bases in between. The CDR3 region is CASSSAYPPRGDTEAFF. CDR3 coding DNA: TGTGCCAGCAGCTCGGCGTACCCTCCGCGGGGTGACACTGAAGCTTTCTTT.

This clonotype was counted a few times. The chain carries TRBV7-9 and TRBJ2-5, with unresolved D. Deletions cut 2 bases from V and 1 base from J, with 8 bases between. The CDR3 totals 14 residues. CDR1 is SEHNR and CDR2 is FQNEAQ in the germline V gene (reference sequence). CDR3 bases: TGTGCCAGCAGCTTAACGGGTTTCCAAGAGACCCAGTACTTC. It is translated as CASSLTGFQETQYF. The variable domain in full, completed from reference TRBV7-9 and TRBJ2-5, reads DTGVSQNPRHKITKRGQNVTFRCDPISEHNRLYWYRQTLGQGPEFLTYFQNEAQLEKSRLLSDRFSAERPKGSFSTLEIQRTEQGDSAMYLCASSLTGFQETQYFGPGTRLLVL.

The CDR3 DNA reads as TGTGCCAGCAGTTCCGGACGGGGCTATAATTCACCCCTCCACTTT. Encoded protein: CASSSGRGYNSPLHF. The chain uses TRBV12-3 or TRBV12-4 and TRBJ1-6; D remains unclear. V was cut by 4 bases and J by 3 bases, with 10 bases left in between. The CDR3 has 15 amino acids.

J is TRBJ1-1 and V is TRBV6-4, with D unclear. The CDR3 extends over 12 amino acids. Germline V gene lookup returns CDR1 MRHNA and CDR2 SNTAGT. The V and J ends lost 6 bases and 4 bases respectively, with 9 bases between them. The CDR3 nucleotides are TGTGCCAGCAGAAACCTGGGCACTGAAGCTTTCTTT. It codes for CASRNLGTEAFF.

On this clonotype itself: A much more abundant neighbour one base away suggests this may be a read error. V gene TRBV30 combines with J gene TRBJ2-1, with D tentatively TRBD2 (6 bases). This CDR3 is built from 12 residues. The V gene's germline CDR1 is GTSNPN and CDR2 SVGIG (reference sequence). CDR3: CAWSNGGNGQFF. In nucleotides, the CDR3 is TGTGCCTGGAGCAACGGGGGAAATGGGCAGTTCTTC.

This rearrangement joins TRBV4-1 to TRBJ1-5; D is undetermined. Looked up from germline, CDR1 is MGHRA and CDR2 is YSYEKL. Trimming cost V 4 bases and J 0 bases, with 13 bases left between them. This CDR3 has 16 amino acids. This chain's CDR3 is CASSPRLVSSNQPQHF. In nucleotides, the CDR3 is TGCGCCAGCAGCCCCAGGTTGGTAAGTAGCAATCAGCCCCAGCATTTT.

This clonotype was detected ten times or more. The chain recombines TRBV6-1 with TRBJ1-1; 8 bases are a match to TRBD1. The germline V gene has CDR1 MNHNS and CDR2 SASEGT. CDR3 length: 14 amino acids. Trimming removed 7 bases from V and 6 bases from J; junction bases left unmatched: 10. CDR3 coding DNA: TGTGCCAGCACCGAGACAGGGGAAGCGGCTGAAGCTTTCTTT. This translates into CASTETGEAAEAFF.

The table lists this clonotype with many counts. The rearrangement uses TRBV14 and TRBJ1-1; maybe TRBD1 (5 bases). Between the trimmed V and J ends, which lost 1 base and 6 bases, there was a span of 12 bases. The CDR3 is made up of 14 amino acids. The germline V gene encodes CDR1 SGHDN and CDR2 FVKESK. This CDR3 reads CASSQGLAGAEAFF. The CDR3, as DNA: TGTGCCAGCAGCCAAGGACTCGCGGGGGCTGAAGCTTTCTTT.

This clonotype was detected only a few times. CDR3 DNA: TGTGCCATCAGTGAGTCAAGTTGGGGGCTGTCTGTCAAAAACATTCAGTACTTC. Translation: CAISESSWGLSVKNIQYF. The rearrangement links TRBV10-3 to TRBJ2-4; the D gene is possibly TRBD1 (6 bases). The germline V gene has CDR1 ENHRY and CDR2 SYGVKD. This CDR3 is built from 18 residues. V was trimmed by 0 bases and J by 3 bases, leaving 18 bases between them.

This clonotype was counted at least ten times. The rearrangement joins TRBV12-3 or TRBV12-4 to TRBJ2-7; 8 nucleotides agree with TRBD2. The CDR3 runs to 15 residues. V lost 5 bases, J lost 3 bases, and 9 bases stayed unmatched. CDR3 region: CASSPSRGRLYEQYF. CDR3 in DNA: TGTGCCAGCAGTCCCTCTCGCGGGAGGCTCTACGAGCAGTACTTC.

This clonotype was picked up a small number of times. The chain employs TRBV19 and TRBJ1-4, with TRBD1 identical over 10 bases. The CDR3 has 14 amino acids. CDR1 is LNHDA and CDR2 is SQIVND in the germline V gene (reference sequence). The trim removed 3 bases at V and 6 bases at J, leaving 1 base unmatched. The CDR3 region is CASSMTGGDEKLFF. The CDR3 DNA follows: TGTGCCAGTAGTATGACAGGGGGCGATGAAAAACTGTTTTTT.

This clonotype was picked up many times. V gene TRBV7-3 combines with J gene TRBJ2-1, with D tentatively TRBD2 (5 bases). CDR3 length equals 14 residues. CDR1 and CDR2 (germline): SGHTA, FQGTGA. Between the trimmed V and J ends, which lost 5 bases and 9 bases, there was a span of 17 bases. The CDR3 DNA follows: TGTGCCAGCAGCCCTAAGGCTAGCAAAAGTGAGCAGTTCTTC. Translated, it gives CASSPKASKSEQFF.

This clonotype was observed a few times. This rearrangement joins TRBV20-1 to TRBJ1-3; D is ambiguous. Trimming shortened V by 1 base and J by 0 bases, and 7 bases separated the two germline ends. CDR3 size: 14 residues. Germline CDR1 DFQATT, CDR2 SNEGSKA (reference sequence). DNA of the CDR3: TGCAGTGCTAGAGGGAGCGACTCTGGAAACACCATATATTTT. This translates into CSARGSDSGNTIYF.

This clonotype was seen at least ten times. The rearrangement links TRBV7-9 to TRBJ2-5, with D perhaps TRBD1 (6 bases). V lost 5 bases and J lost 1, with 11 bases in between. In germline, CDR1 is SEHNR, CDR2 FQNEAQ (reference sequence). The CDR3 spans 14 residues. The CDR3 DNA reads TGTGCCAGCAGCCTTAGACAGGCCCAAGAGACCCAGTACTTC. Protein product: CASSLRQAQETQYF. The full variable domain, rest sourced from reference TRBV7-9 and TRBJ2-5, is DTGVSQNPRHKITKRGQNVTFRCDPISEHNRLYWYRQTLGQGPEFLTYFQNEAQLEKSRLLSDRFSAERPKGSFSTLEIQRTEQGDSAMYLCASSLRQAQETQYFGPGTRLLVL.